Listed below are T cell receptor beta chains from one sample, sequenced in a study of OX40 agonist ivuxolimab in advanced cancers. Produced via immunoSEQ multiplex PCR; TCRdb's table is partial and in-frame only. Here the sample spans fewer than 30,000 clones, around 86% being singletons. The sample in question was CD4+ or CD8+ T cells sorted from blood, obtained in a trial of the OX40 agonist ivuxolimab. Receptors were obtained from an adult with an advanced solid tumor such as melanoma, head and neck, liver or kidney cancer. CDR3s include the opening cysteine and the closing phenylalanine or tryptophan. A D gene is named only where the DNA matches it firmly. Size tells how often a clone was seen (once, few, many) or the class of an expanded clone, and some rows leave it out.

size	V	length	J	D	DNA	CDR3
-	TRBV9	15	TRBJ1-4	-	TGTGCCAGCAGCGTAGAAGGGAGAACTAATGAAAAACTGTTTTTT	CASSVEGRTNEKLFF
once	TRBV30	11	TRBJ2-2	-	TGTGCCTGTTGGGGGAGCGGGGAGCTGTTTTTT	CACWGSGELFF
-	TRBV5-1	12	TRBJ2-7	-	TGCGCCAGCAGCTTGGTGGGTTACGAGCAGTACTTC	CASSLVGYEQYF
-	TRBV15	16	TRBJ2-7	TRBD2	TGTGCCACCAGCAGCCCCGGGACTAGCGATGTGTACGAGCAGTACTTC	CATSSPGTSDVYEQYF
-	TRBV4-2	18	TRBJ2-1	TRBD2	TGTGCCAGCAGCCAAGATGTTCCTAGCGGGAGCTCCTACAATGAGCAGTTCTTC	CASSQDVPSGSSYNEQFF
few	TRBV5-4	14	TRBJ1-1	-	TGTGCCAGCAGTCCCTATCGCTTGAACACTGAAGCTTTCTTT	CASSPYRLNTEAFF
-	TRBV18	17	TRBJ1-4	TRBD1	TGTGCCAGCTCACCAGGGGGACAGGGAGCAACTAATGAAAAACTGTTTTTT	CASSPGGQGATNEKLFF
-	TRBV7-3	16	TRBJ2-2	-	TGTGCCAGCAGCCCCCCCCGGGGGGCCTTCACCGGGGAGCTGTTTTTT	CASSPPRGAFTGELFF
-	TRBV5-1	14	TRBJ1-1	-	TGCGCCAGCAGCTTTAGCCAGGGATTCACTGAAGCTTTCTTT	CASSFSQGFTEAFF
-	TRBV7-2	15	TRBJ2-7	-	TGTGCCAGCAGCTTATTTGCAGAACAAACCTACGAGCAGTACTTC	CASSLFAEQTYEQYF
-	TRBV4-2	15	TRBJ2-7	TRBD2	TGTGCCAGCAGCCAAGTGGGCGGGAGGCCCCACGAGCAGTACTTC	CASSQVGGRPHEQYF
-	TRBV5-6	14	TRBJ2-2	-	TGTGCCAGCAGCGACCTGGACAGAACCGGGGAGCTGTTTTTT	CASSDLDRTGELFF
few	TRBV7-9	16	TRBJ2-3	-	TGTGCCAGCAGCGTACCCCAGGAGAAACCCACAGATACGCAGTATTTT	CASSVPQEKPTDTQYF
-	TRBV7-8	15	TRBJ1-6	-	TGTGCCAGCAGCTTAGAGCAGAACTATAATTCACCCCTCCACTTT	CASSLEQNYNSPLHF
-	TRBV9	13	TRBJ2-1	-	TGTGCCAGCAGCGTAGGAAAGTACAATGAGCAGTTCTTC	CASSVGKYNEQFF
-	TRBV19	13	TRBJ1-6	-	TGTGCCAGTAGTATGTCAGGGAGGTCACCCCTCCACTTT	CASSMSGRSPLHF
-	TRBV28	14	TRBJ2-7	TRBD2	TGTGCCAGCAGCTATAGCGGGGCACCCTACGAGCAGTACTTC	CASSYSGAPYEQYF
-	TRBV2	14	TRBJ2-7	TRBD1	TGTGCCAGCAGTGGGGAGACAGGGGCGAACGAGCAGTACTTC	CASSGETGANEQYF
-	TRBV4-1	15	TRBJ2-7	-	TGCGCCAGCAGCCAAGTGTCGGGGTTCTCCTACGAGCAGTACTTC	CASSQVSGFSYEQYF
-	TRBV29-1	14	TRBJ2-5	TRBD1	TGCAGCGCCTCGCGTCGGGACAGCCAAGAGACCCAGTACTTC	CSASRRDSQETQYF
large	TRBV15	13	TRBJ2-5	-	TGTGCCACCAGCAACATAGCTGGGGAGACCCAGTACTTC	CATSNIAGETQYF
once	TRBV19	15	TRBJ1-1	TRBD1	TGTGCCAGTAGTATTGGCAGGGGGCGAAAAACTGAAGCTTTCTTT	CASSIGRGRKTEAFF
few	TRBV11-2	13	TRBJ2-7	-	TGTGCCAGCAGCTTATCCCAAACCTACGAGCAGTACTTC	CASSLSQTYEQYF
-	TRBV5-1	13	TRBJ1-1	-	TGCGCCAGCAGCCTCAATCCGAACACTGAAGCTTTCTTT	CASSLNPNTEAFF
-	TRBV11-2	15	TRBJ2-7	-	TGTGCCAGCAGCTTACCTCAGGGACTCTCCTACGAGCAGTACTTC	CASSLPQGLSYEQYF
-	TRBV28	15	TRBJ2-1	TRBD1	TGTGCCAGCAGTTTTCTCAGGACAGGGGGCAATGAGCAGTTCTTC	CASSFLRTGGNEQFF
-	TRBV2	14	TRBJ2-1	-	TGTGCCAGCAGTGAAGCGCGTATCGACGATGAGCAGTTCTTC	CASSEARIDDEQFF
-	TRBV2	15	TRBJ2-6	-	TGTGCCAGCAAAGCCGGACAGTCTGGGGCCAACGTCCTGACTTTC	CASKAGQSGANVLTF
-	TRBV2	11	TRBJ2-1	-	TGTGCCAGCATTTCTAGCAATGAGCAGTTCTTC	CASISSNEQFF
-	TRBV7-9	15	TRBJ2-1	-	TGTGCCAGCCGAAGGACGACGGATGCCTACAATGAGCAGTTCTTC	CASRRTTDAYNEQFF
-	TRBV4-1	16	TRBJ2-2	-	TGCGCCAGCAGCCAAAAGGATGGACAGTTCACCGGGGAGCTGTTTTTT	CASSQKDGQFTGELFF
-	TRBV6-5	13	TRBJ2-7	-	TGTGCCAGCAGTTATGGGAACACCTACGAGCAGTACTTC	CASSYGNTYEQYF
-	TRBV19	14	TRBJ2-7	-	TGTGCCAGTAGGGTCAAAGTAGGTACCTACGAGCAGTACTTC	CASRVKVGTYEQYF
medium-sized	TRBV6-5	14	TRBJ2-2	TRBD1	TGTGCCAGCAGCGACAGGGATAACACCGGGGAGCTGTTTTTT	CASSDRDNTGELFF
-	TRBV2	13	TRBJ2-7	-	TGTGCCAGCAGTGACTACGACGCCTACGAGCAGTACTTC	CASSDYDAYEQYF
-	TRBV29-1	16	TRBJ2-1	-	TGCAGCGTTGAAGGGGCGGAAGGTGCCATCTACAATGAGCAGTTCTTC	CSVEGAEGAIYNEQFF
-	TRBV11-3	14	TRBJ1-4	-	TGTGCCAGCAGCTGGGGAAATCTCGATGAAAAACTGTTTTTT	CASSWGNLDEKLFF
-	TRBV4-1	16	TRBJ2-3	TRBD2	TGCGCCAGCAGCCAGCATATAGCGGGGGGGACAGATACGCAGTATTTT	CASSQHIAGGTDTQYF
-	TRBV19	14	TRBJ1-1	TRBD1	TGTGCCAGTGAACAGGGGGGGATGAACACTGAAGCTTTCTTT	CASEQGGMNTEAFF
-	TRBV5-4	13	TRBJ1-1	-	TGTGCCAGCAGCTCCCAGTTGAACACTGAAGCTTTCTTT	CASSSQLNTEAFF
-	TRBV19	14	TRBJ2-1	TRBD2	TGTGCCAGTAGTCCACCCGGGACTAGCTATGAGCAGTTCTTC	CASSPPGTSYEQFF
once	TRBV11-3	13	TRBJ2-1	-	TGTGCCAGCAGCTCCGGCAACTACAATGAGCAGTTCTTC	CASSSGNYNEQFF
-	TRBV6-5	14	TRBJ2-1	-	TGTGCCAGCAGTTACTTTAAGGGAGGCAATGAGCAGTTCTTC	CASSYFKGGNEQFF
-	TRBV7-6	16	TRBJ2-2	TRBD1	TGTGCCAGCAGCTTTACAGGGGGCAAAGGAACCGGGGAGCTGTTTTTT	CASSFTGGKGTGELFF
-	TRBV7-9	16	TRBJ2-1	-	TGTGCCAGCAGCTTAGTGCCGGGAGCGGGTGGGAATGAGCAGTTCTTC	CASSLVPGAGGNEQFF
-	TRBV7-6	15	TRBJ1-1	TRBD1	TGTGCCAGCAGCAAAACAGGGGGCGTAGGGACTGAAGCTTTCTTT	CASSKTGGVGTEAFF